One and the same sample provided the 12 T cell receptor beta chains below, sequenced in a study of response to subunit inactivated influenza vaccine. TCRdb independently ran MiXCR on the RT-PCR reads; one entry per CDR3 protein. The sample lists 600,000 to 850,000 distinct CDR3 sequences; 13% to 15% were seen once. The input for sequencing was PBMCs from blood, taken around 15 days before vaccination. All receptors derive from a man aged 50 to 59 who received an inactivated influenza vaccine.

V is TRBV15 and J is TRBJ2-1; 10 nucleotides agree with TRBD2. Germline trimming cut 4 bases from V and 9 bases from J; bases unmatched to any gene: 9. The germline V gene has CDR1 LNHNV and CDR2 YYDKDF (reference sequence). The CDR3 sequence is 15 residues long. Here the CDR3 DNA reads TGTGCCACCAGCACTCTAGCGGGAGTATCCGGTGAGCAGTTCTTC. As protein: CATSTLAGVSGEQFF.

The genes are TRBV5-8 and TRBJ2-6, with D maybe TRBD1 (5 bases). V lost 1 base and J lost 2, with 7 bases in between. CDR3 length equals 15 residues. CDR1 is SGHTS, CDR2 YDEGEE, per germline. CDR3: CASSLRRAGANVLTF. In DNA form, the CDR3 reads TGTGCCAGCAGCTTGCGCAGGGCTGGGGCCAACGTCCTGACTTTC.

In this sample, this clonotype turned up many times. The chain joins TRBV3-1 to TRBJ1-6; D may be TRBD1 (6 bases). The CDR3 extends over 14 amino acids. Germline V CDR1 and CDR2: LGHDT, YNNKEL (reference sequence). V was pared by 5 bases and J by 9 bases, with 14 bases between. For the CDR3, the DNA is TGTGCCAGCAGCTCCCGACAGGCAGGTTCACCCCTCCACTTT. Translation: CASSSRQAGSPLHF.

CDR3 bases: TGTGCCTGGAGTGGGACAGGTGACGAGCAGTACTTC. This encodes CAWSGTGDEQYF. The rearrangement uses TRBV30 and TRBJ2-7; 7 positions match TRBD1. Trimming cost V 1 base and J 5 bases; bases outside gene matches: 2. Germline V gene lookup returns CDR1 GTSNPN and CDR2 SVGIG (reference sequence). The CDR3 spans 12 residues.

The chain has TRBV6-1 and TRBJ2-7; 9 bases are shared with TRBD1. Germline V lookup: CDR1 MNHNS, CDR2 SASEGT. J gave up 3 bases and V 6 bases, and 6 bases lay outside the gene matches. This CDR3 spans 14 amino acids. CDR3 protein: CASRHTGGYYEQYF. The CDR3 nucleotides read TGTGCCAGCAGACACACAGGGGGCTACTACGAGCAGTACTTC.

This chain links TRBV5-1 with TRBJ2-1, with 7 bases that match TRBD2. Germline V gene data show CDR1 as SGHRS and CDR2 as YFSETQ. The CDR3 extends over 15 amino acids. The ends lost 6 bases at V and 5 bases at J; junction bases unmatched: 11. The CDR3 sequence: CASTKEASGHNEQFF. DNA of the CDR3: TGCGCCAGCACTAAGGAGGCTAGCGGACACAATGAGCAGTTCTTC.

The CDR3 sequence is CASSEGRHYGYTF. CDR3 in DNA: TGTGCCAGCAGTGAGGGGCGCCACTATGGCTACACCTTC. This sequence joins TRBV6-6 and TRBJ1-2; maybe TRBD1 (5 bases). Germline CDR1 is MNHNY and CDR2 is SVGAGI (reference sequence). The CDR3 sequence is 13 residues long. Deletions cut 5 bases from V and 3 bases from J, with 10 bases between.

This sequence joins TRBV2 and TRBJ2-7; D is ambiguous. Trimming stripped 1 base from V and 3 bases from J, with 10 bases between. The CDR3 sequence is 14 residues long. Per germline, CDR1 SNHLY and CDR2 FYNNEI. CDR3 protein: CASSEEGMGYEQYF. CDR3 sequence (DNA): TGTGCCAGCAGTGAAGAGGGAATGGGCTACGAGCAGTACTTC.

This chain uses TRBV20-1 with TRBJ2-5; D is perhaps TRBD1 (5 bases). Trimming stripped 4 bases from V and 5 bases from J, with 20 bases between. The CDR3 spans 15 residues. Germline loops: CDR1 DFQATT, CDR2 SNEGSKA (reference sequence). Here the CDR3 reads CSAIDQTVTVETQYF. The CDR3 bases are TGCAGTGCTATTGATCAGACAGTCACGGTGGAGACCCAGTACTTC.

The rearrangement uses TRBV5-3 and TRBJ2-5; D call uncertain. TRBV5-3 is given ORF status, its function remaining uncertain. This CDR3 spans 12 amino acids. The V end was cut by 8 bases, the J end by 9 bases, with 17 bases between. For the CDR3, the DNA is TGTGCCAGGGGCTTTGGGATGTCGGCCCAGTACTTC. The encoded protein is CARGFGMSAQYF.

This clonotype was counted only a few times. This chain connects TRBV20-1 to TRBJ2-7, with D maybe TRBD2 (7 bases). The germline V gene encodes CDR1 DFQATT and CDR2 SNEGSKA (reference sequence). The CDR3 is made up of 14 amino acids. Trimming took off 6 bases at V and 4 bases at J, with 19 bases between the two ends. This CDR3 is CSALRGGAGYEQYF. In DNA, the CDR3 is TGCAGTGCCTTGAGGGGGGGGGCCGGATACGAGCAGTACTTC.

This clonotype came up many times. J is TRBJ2-1 and V is TRBV5-5; D uncertain. This CDR3 is 14 amino acids long. Germline values: CDR1 SGHKS, CDR2 YYEKEE (reference sequence). The V gene lost 0 bases and the J gene lost 5 bases, with 9 bases spanning the gap. CDR3 in amino acids: CASSLVVGNNEQFF. The CDR3 DNA sequence: TGTGCCAGCAGCTTGGTGGTAGGGAACAATGAGCAGTTCTTC. Using reference TRBV5-5 and TRBJ2-1 for the parts outside the CDR3, the full variable domain is DAGVTQSPTHLIKTRGQQVTLRCSPISGHKSVSWYQQVLGQGPQFIFQYYEKEERGRGNFPDRFSARQFPNYSSELNVNALLLGDSALYLCASSLVVGNNEQFFGPGTRLTVL.